This T cell receptor beta chain was found in a study of sequential checkpoint blockade in melanoma. Documented treatment: randomized to nivolumab then ipilimumab (arm A) or the reverse (arm B). Sorted cells were live CD3+CD8+, lacking CD19 and CD56, from PBMCs. Data came from immunoSEQ multiplex PCR; TCRdb stores just in-frame clones and leaves some out. The sample has over 25,000 clones; roughly 80% are singletons. CDR1 is LNHDA, CDR2 SQIVND, per germline (reference sequence). The CDR3 runs to 14 residues. Deletions cut 6 bases from V and 0 bases from J, with 12 bases between. This specimen was CD8+ T cells sorted from blood (inferred from file names), taken from a patient given nivolumab and ipilimumab in sequence. This chain connects TRBV19 to TRBJ2-7, with D possibly TRBD1 on 5 matching bases. The clonotype comes from a human donor with melanoma. The CDR3 sequence: CASSPWQGSYEQYF. CDR3 nucleotide sequence: TGTGCCAGTAGCCCATGGCAGGGCTCCTACGAGCAGTACTTC.